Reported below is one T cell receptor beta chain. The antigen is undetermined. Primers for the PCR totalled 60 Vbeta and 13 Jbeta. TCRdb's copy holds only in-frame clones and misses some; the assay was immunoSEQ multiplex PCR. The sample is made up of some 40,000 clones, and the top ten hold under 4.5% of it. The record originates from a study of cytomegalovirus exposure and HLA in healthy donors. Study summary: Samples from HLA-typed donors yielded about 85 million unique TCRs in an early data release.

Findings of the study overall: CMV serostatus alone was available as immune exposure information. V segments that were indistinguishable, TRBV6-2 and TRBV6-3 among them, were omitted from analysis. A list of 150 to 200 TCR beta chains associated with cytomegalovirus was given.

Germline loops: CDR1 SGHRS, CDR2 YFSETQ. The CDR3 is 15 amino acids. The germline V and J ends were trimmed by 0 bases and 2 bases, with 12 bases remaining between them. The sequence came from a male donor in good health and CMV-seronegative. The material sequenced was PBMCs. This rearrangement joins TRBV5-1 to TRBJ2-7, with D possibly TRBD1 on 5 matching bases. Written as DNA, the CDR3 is TGCGCCAGCAGCTTGGGACAGAACCCCGCCTACGAGCAGTACTTC. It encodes CASSLGQNPAYEQYF.